This T cell receptor (beta chain) was identified in a study of blood T cell repertoires in COVID-19. Across the study: The study drew acute and convalescent COVID-19 samples from the United States, Italy and Spain. PBMCs, B-cell-depleted T cells, or T cells were the source of the cDNA or gDNA that made up the material.

The V and J ends lost 6 bases and 5 bases, in that order; junction bases with no gene match: 9. The CDR3 covers 14 residues. Germline-derived CDR1 and CDR2 are SGHRS and YFSETQ. How the authors handled the data: It was from reference gene primer amplification that nucleated cell counts were estimated. Sequencing was performed with immunoSEQ multiplex PCR; in TCRdb, only in-frame clones are kept and a portion is missing. V and J calls and clone size are given by that table; D and trimming were obtained from the DNA. The table has about 190,000 clones, just under 85% seen once. Sequencing was performed on peripheral blood. This chain joins TRBV5-1 and TRBJ1-1, with 8 bases aligning to TRBD1. The clonotype was recovered from a woman aged 70-85 years with active or convalescent COVID-19. The CDR3 sequence is CASTQTGAGTEAFF. The CDR3 coding sequence is TGCGCCAGCACTCAGACAGGGGCAGGGACTGAAGCTTTCTTT.